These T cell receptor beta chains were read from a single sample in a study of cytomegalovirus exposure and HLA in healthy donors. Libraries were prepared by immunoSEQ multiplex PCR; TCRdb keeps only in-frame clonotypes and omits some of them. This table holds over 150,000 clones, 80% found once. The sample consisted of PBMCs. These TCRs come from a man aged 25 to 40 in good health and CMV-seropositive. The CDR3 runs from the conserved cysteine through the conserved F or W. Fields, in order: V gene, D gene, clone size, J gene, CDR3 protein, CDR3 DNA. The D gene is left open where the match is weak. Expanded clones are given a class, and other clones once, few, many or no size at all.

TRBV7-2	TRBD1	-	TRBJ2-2	CASSLDRAGELFF	TGTGCCAGCAGCTTGGACAGGGCCGGGGAGCTGTTTTTT
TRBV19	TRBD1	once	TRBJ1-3	CASIQTGGRSGNTIYF	TGTGCCAGTATTCAGACAGGGGGACGCTCTGGAAACACCATATATTTT
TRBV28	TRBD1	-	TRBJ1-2	CASSPGQGISSGYTF	TGTGCCAGCAGTCCCGGACAGGGCATTTCGTCTGGCTACACCTTC
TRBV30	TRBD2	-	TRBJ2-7	CAWSVLAGSEQYF	TGTGCCTGGAGTGTACTAGCGGGGTCCGAGCAGTACTTC
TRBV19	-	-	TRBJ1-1	CARPRIDSMNTEAFF	TGTGCCAGGCCCAGAATAGACAGCATGAACACTGAAGCTTTCTTT
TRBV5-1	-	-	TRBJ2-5	CASSIGTSQETQYF	TGCGCCAGCAGCATTGGGACATCACAAGAGACCCAGTACTTC
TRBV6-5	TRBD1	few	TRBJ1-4	CASSQRTGGFEKLFF	TGTGCCAGCAGTCAGCGGACAGGGGGATTCGAAAAACTGTTTTTT
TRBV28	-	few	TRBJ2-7	CASSLGGIFSYEQYF	TGTGCCAGCAGCCTAGGGGGTATATTCTCCTACGAGCAGTACTTC
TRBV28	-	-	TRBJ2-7	CASTPQGIYEQYF	TGTGCCAGCACTCCTCAGGGTATCTACGAGCAGTACTTC
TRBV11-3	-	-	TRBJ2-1	CASSLGEATHNEQFF	TGTGCCAGCAGCTTAGGGGAGGCTACCCACAATGAGCAGTTCTTC
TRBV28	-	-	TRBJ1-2	CASSFIWGGYGYTF	TGTGCCAGCAGTTTCATCTGGGGGGGCTATGGCTACACCTTC
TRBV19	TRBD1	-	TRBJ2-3	CASSSRDSTNTQYF	TGTGCCAGTAGTAGCAGGGACAGCACAAATACGCAGTATTTT